A single sample gave rise to the 29 T cell receptor beta chains below, sequenced in a study of blood T cell repertoires in COVID-19. Data came from immunoSEQ multiplex PCR; TCRdb stores just in-frame clones and leaves some out. Of fewer than 500,000 clones in the sample, more than 75% were seen once. The source material was peripheral blood. Source of these receptors: a human donor with acute or convalescent COVID-19. The donor label of this sample is uncertain.

The V gene is TRBV3-1 (or the pseudogene TRBV3-2), the J gene TRBJ1-1; possible D gene TRBD1, 6 bases. The V end lost 5 bases, the J end lost 1 base, and 14 bases lay between the germline ends. This CDR3 comprises 15 residues. Germline CDR1 and CDR2: LGHDT and YNNKEL (reference sequence). The CDR3 here is CASSKGGEPNTEAFF. CDR3 in DNA: TGTGCCAGCAGCAAGGGGGGGGAGCCGAACACTGAAGCTTTCTTT.

V and J are TRBV5-3 and TRBJ2-1; D possibly corresponds to TRBD1 (6 bases). TRBV5-3 is marked as an open reading frame, function uncertain. The CDR3 extends over 16 amino acids. V lost 4 bases and J 7 bases, leaving 21 bases between the germline ends. Written as DNA, the CDR3 is TGTGCCAGAAGCCAGCTCAGGACAGCACTTCGGAATGAGCAGTTCTTC. This codes for CARSQLRTALRNEQFF.

This chain uses TRBV30 with TRBJ2-2; 11 positions agree with TRBD2. The germline V gene has CDR1 GTSNPN and CDR2 SVGIG (reference sequence). The CDR3 length is 15 residues. J was trimmed by 6 bases and V by 4 bases; bases with no gene match: 7. For the CDR3, the DNA is TGTGCCTGGACCTTAGCGGGAGGGCCTTCCGGGGAGCTGTTTTTT. Its translation: CAWTLAGGPSGELFF.

The gene calls are TRBV19 and TRBJ2-5; D gene uncertain. V dropped 11 bases and J dropped 5 bases, with 21 bases sitting between them. The germline CDR1 and CDR2 sequences are LNHDA and SQIVND (reference sequence). The CDR3 covers 14 residues. CDR3 protein: CACCGTPAGETQYF. DNA for the CDR3: TGTGCCTGTTGCGGAACCCCAGCCGGGGAGACCCAGTACTTC.

This chain links TRBV27 with TRBJ2-7, with TRBD2 matching over 11 bases. The ends lost 6 bases at V and 0 bases at J; junction bases unmatched: 4. The germline gives CDR1 MNHEY, CDR2 SMNVEV (reference sequence). There are 15 residues in the CDR3. The CDR3 DNA reads TGTGCCAGCAGCTCAGGGACTAGCGGCTCCTACGAGCAGTACTTC. As protein: CASSSGTSGSYEQYF.

V gene TRBV11-2 combines with J gene TRBJ2-7; D possibly corresponds to TRBD2 (6 bases). The CDR3 spans 14 residues. Trimming removed 5 bases at V and 3 bases at J, with 14 bases between. Germline V CDR1 and CDR2: SGHAT, FQNNGV. The DNA for the CDR3 is TGTGCCAGCAGCCCTAGCGATTTCAACTACGAGCAGTACTTC. Translation gives CASSPSDFNYEQYF.

The chain links TRBV5-5 to TRBJ2-7; the D gene is possibly TRBD1 (6 bases). The germline gives CDR1 SGHKS, CDR2 YYEKEE (reference sequence). V lost 1 base and J 0 bases, leaving 14 bases between the germline ends. The length of the CDR3 is 16 residues. The CDR3: CASSLTGPLSSYEQYF. The CDR3 nucleotides are TGTGCCAGCAGCTTGACAGGGCCCCTCAGCTCCTACGAGCAGTACTTC.

On this clone itself: Additional DNA sequences in this sample encode the identical CDR3. This chain links TRBV4-1 with TRBJ1-3; D not certain. Germline V gene lookup returns CDR1 MGHRA and CDR2 YSYEKL. The CDR3 totals 15 residues. The V and J ends lost 0 bases and 3 bases respectively, with 9 bases between them. The CDR3 DNA follows: TGCGCCAGCAGCCAAGATGGTGCAGGTGGAAACACCATATATTTT. It translates to CASSQDGAGGNTIYF.

The rearrangement links TRBV15 to TRBJ2-1, with TRBD2 matching over 9 bases. The V gene end was trimmed by 5 bases and the J gene end by 8 bases; junction bases not matched to a gene: 10. Germline V lookup: CDR1 LNHNV, CDR2 YYDKDF (reference sequence). The CDR3 loop spans 15 amino acids. CDR3 in DNA: TGTGCCACCAGCCCCGTAGCGGGAGCTAACGATGAGCAGTTCTTC. This sequence encodes CATSPVAGANDEQFF. Full variable domain (rest looked up from reference TRBV15 and TRBJ2-1): DAMVIQNPRYQVTQFGKPVTLSCSQTLNHNVMYWYQQKSSQAPKLLFHYYDKDFNNEADTPDNFQSRRPNTSFCFLDIRSPGLGDTAMYLCATSPVAGANDEQFFGPGTRLTVL.

The chain is built from TRBV5-1 and TRBJ2-1; no firm D call. Trimming pared 5 bases from V and 4 bases from J, leaving 25 bases between. The CDR3 is made up of 18 amino acids. CDR1 and CDR2 (germline): SGHRS, YFSETQ. The CDR3, as DNA: TGCGCCAGCAGTCCGCTGGGTAACAGCTTATCCTTGTACAATGAGCAGTTCTTC. It yields the protein CASSPLGNSLSLYNEQFF.

The genes are TRBV6-1 and TRBJ1-1; weak D call: TRBD1 (5 bases). The CDR3 has 13 residues. Germline values: CDR1 MNHNS, CDR2 SASEGT. The V and J ends lost 5 bases and 1 base respectively, with 8 bases between them. CDR3 bases: TGTGCCAGCAGTCTTACAGGGAACACTGAAGCTTTCTTT. Protein: CASSLTGNTEAFF.

The genes are TRBV30 and TRBJ2-2, with TRBD2 matching 7 bases. CDR1 is GTSNPN and CDR2 is SVGIG in the germline V gene (reference sequence). With 0 bases clipped from V and 5 bases from J, the junction kept 6 bases outside the gene matches. The CDR3 consists of 15 residues. CDR3 nucleotide sequence: TGTGCCTGGAGTGTACGGCCGGGAGGTACCGGGGAGCTGTTTTTT. This translates into CAWSVRPGGTGELFF.

In its sample, this clone was seen once. The V and J genes are TRBV6-5 and TRBJ1-2, with D possibly matching TRBD1 (6 bases). Germline V gives CDR1 MNHEY, CDR2 SVGAGI. Trimming took off 6 bases at V and 8 bases at J, with 13 bases between the two ends. The CDR3 contains 12 residues. The CDR3 reads CASRSGARGYTF. DNA of the CDR3: TGTGCCAGCAGATCAGGGGCTCGAGGCTACACCTTC.

This chain links TRBV5-4 with TRBJ1-2; tentatively, D is TRBD1 (5 bases). The CDR3 runs 14 residues. V lost 3 bases, J lost 4 bases, and 13 bases lay in between. CDR1 is SGHNT, CDR2 YYREEE, per germline (reference sequence). This chain's CDR3 is CASSSPQRGYGYTF. Written as DNA, the CDR3 is TGTGCCAGCAGCTCACCGCAAAGGGGCTATGGCTACACCTTC.

This clone was seen only once. The V call is TRBV28, the J call TRBJ2-7; no reliable D call. The CDR3 is made up of 12 amino acids. Germline loops: CDR1 MDHEN, CDR2 SYDVKM. Trimming removed 3 bases at V and 3 bases at J, with 6 bases between. The CDR3 coding sequence is TGTGCCAGCAGTTTTTTCGGCTACGAGCAGTACTTC. It specifies CASSFFGYEQYF.

A note on this clone: In the same sample, other DNA sequences code for this CDR3. V is TRBV7-9 and J is TRBJ1-1; D is undetermined. The CDR3 has 12 amino acids. Trimming took off 3 bases at V and 2 bases at J, with 4 bases between the two ends. Germline V gives CDR1 SEHNR, CDR2 FQNEAQ (reference sequence). In DNA, the CDR3 is TGTGCCAGCAGCTTCCAAAACACTGAAGCTTTCTTT. This sequence encodes CASSFQNTEAFF.

The chain recombines TRBV4-1 with TRBJ1-6, with D perhaps matching TRBD1 (5 bases). The CDR3 contains 16 residues. V was shortened by 2 bases and J by 6 bases, with 14 bases between the two germline ends. Germline V gene lookup returns CDR1 MGHRA and CDR2 YSYEKL. This CDR3 is CASSQLSGYGNSPLHF. As DNA, the CDR3 is TGCGCCAGCAGCCAATTATCAGGGTACGGTAATTCACCCCTCCACTTT.

The DNA of the CDR3 is TGTGCCAGCAGCAGGAACAGGAATAATTCACCCCTCCACTTT. Translating it yields CASSRNRNNSPLHF. The chain has TRBV11-2 and TRBJ1-6; D may be TRBD1 (5 bases). The germline V and J ends were trimmed by 5 bases and 5 bases, with 10 bases remaining between them. The CDR3 is 14 residues long. The germline V gene encodes CDR1 SGHAT and CDR2 FQNNGV.

This rearrangement joins TRBV6-1 to TRBJ1-1; 9 bases map to TRBD1. V trimming: 3 bases; J trimming: 1 base; junction bases outside the gene matches: 3. This CDR3 is built from 15 residues. Germline lookup yields CDR1 MNHNS and CDR2 SASEGT. The CDR3 bases are TGTGCCAGCAGTGAGCAGGACAGGGGGAACACTGAAGCTTTCTTT. Translation gives CASSEQDRGNTEAFF.

The chain is built from TRBV6-5 and TRBJ2-1; 7 bases agree with TRBD1. The CDR3 runs to 15 residues. Trimming at V came to 0 bases and at J to 8 bases, leaving 7 bases not matched to a gene. CDR1 and CDR2 from the germline V gene are MNHEY and SVGAGI. The CDR3 DNA reads TGTGCCAGCAGTTACTCAGGGGGCAGGGGTGATGAGCAGTTCTTC. It is translated as CASSYSGGRGDEQFF.

Here the CDR3 reads CASSPQGFNNQPQHF. The CDR3 nucleotides are TGCGCCAGCAGCCCACAGGGGTTTAACAATCAGCCCCAGCATTTT. The chain carries TRBV5-1 and TRBJ1-5; 7 positions agree with TRBD1. V was clipped by 4 bases and J by 3 bases; unmatched bases: 7. This CDR3 has 15 amino acids. CDR1 and CDR2 from the germline V gene are SGHRS and YFSETQ.

This clone has just a few counts. The genes are TRBV16 and TRBJ2-1, with D uncertain. Germline V gene lookup returns CDR1 KGHSY and CDR2 FQNENV. CDR3 size: 14 residues. The V end lost 0 bases, the J end lost 7 bases, and 10 bases lay between the germline ends. The CDR3 sequence is CASSQSSSSNEQFF. CDR3 DNA sequence: TGTGCCAGCAGCCAATCCTCGTCTAGTAATGAGCAGTTCTTC.

The chain joins TRBV2 to TRBJ1-1, with D unclear. The V end was cut by 5 bases, the J end by 0 bases, with 7 bases between. The germline CDR1 and CDR2 sequences are SNHLY and FYNNEI. There are 13 residues in the CDR3. CDR3: CASSPGLNTEAFF. CDR3 sequence (DNA): TGTGCCAGCAGTCCCGGGTTGAACACTGAAGCTTTCTTT.

The V call is TRBV6-5, the J call TRBJ2-2; 8 bases fit TRBD1. This CDR3 is built from 15 residues. Germline V gene sequence: CDR1 MNHEY, CDR2 SVGAGI. Unmatched junction bases numbered 1, after V lost 0 bases and J lost 4 bases. The CDR3 DNA follows: TGTGCCAGCAGTTACTCCAGGGGGCGCACCGGGGAGCTGTTTTTT. Translated: CASSYSRGRTGELFF.

The chain uses TRBV2 and TRBJ2-1, with TRBD2 identical over 9 bases. The V gene end was trimmed by 8 bases and the J gene end by 0 bases; junction bases not matched to a gene: 11. Germline CDR1 is SNHLY and CDR2 is FYNNEI. The CDR3 consists of 17 residues. CDR3 loop: CASGSGTSSSSYNEQFF. CDR3 DNA sequence: TGTGCCAGCGGCTCGGGGACTAGCTCCAGCTCCTACAATGAGCAGTTCTTC.

This clone was detected once. This chain connects TRBV6-1 to TRBJ1-5; 9 positions match TRBD1. Germline CDR1 MNHNS, CDR2 SASEGT. CDR3 length: 18 residues. The J segment lost 4 bases and the V segment lost 1 base, leaving 11 bases of the junction unmatched. CDR3 loop: CASSEVDLQGAFNQPQHF. The DNA for the CDR3 is TGTGCCAGCAGTGAAGTTGACCTACAGGGGGCCTTTAATCAGCCCCAGCATTTT.

V is TRBV5-1 and J is TRBJ2-3, with D maybe TRBD1 (5 bases). Germline lookup yields CDR1 SGHRS and CDR2 YFSETQ. Trimming cost V 3 bases and J 1 base, with 9 bases left between them. This CDR3 contains 14 residues. The CDR3 loop is CASSSRGGTDTQYF. The CDR3 DNA is TGCGCCAGCAGCTCAAGGGGCGGCACAGATACGCAGTATTTT.

This clone was detected ten times or more. The V call is TRBV14, the J call TRBJ1-1, with 7 nucleotides matching TRBD1. The CDR3 has 14 residues. V lost 8 bases and J lost 4; bases outside the gene matches: 10. The germline CDR1 and CDR2 sequences are SGHDN and FVKESK. CDR3 residues: CASFDRAPSTEAFF. CDR3 bases: TGTGCCAGCTTCGACAGGGCCCCTAGCACTGAAGCTTTCTTT.

The rearrangement joins TRBV10-2 to TRBJ1-6; possibly TRBD1 for D (6 bases). Germline-derived CDR1 and CDR2 are WSHSY and SAAADI. Trimming took off 6 bases at V and 7 bases at J, with 10 bases between the two ends. CDR3 length: 13 residues. CDR3 in DNA: TGCGCCAGCAGCAGACAGGAGAATTCACCCCTCCACTTT. Protein sequence: CASSRQENSPLHF.